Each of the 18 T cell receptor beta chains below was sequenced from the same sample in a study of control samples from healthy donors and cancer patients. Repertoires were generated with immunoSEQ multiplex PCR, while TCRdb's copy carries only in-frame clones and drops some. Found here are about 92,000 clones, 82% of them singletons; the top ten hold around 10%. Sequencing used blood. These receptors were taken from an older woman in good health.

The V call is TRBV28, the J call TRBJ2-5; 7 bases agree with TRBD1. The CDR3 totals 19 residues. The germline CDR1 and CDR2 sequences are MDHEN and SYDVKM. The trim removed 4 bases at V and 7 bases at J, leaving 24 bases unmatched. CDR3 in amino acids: CASSSHLRATGPPLGTQYF. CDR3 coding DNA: TGTGCCAGCAGTTCCCACCTCCGCGCGACAGGGCCTCCCCTAGGGACCCAGTACTTC.

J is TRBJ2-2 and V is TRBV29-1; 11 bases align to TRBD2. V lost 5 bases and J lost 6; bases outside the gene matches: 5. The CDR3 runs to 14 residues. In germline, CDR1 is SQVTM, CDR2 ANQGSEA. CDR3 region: CSVIGTSGPGELFF. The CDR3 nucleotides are TGCAGCGTTATCGGGACTAGCGGACCCGGGGAGCTGTTTTTT.

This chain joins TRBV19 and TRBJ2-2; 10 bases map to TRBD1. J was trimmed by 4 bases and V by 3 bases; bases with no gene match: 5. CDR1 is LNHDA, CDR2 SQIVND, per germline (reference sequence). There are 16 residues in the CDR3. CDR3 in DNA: TGTGCCAGTAGTATTGACAGGGGGCCCAGCACCGGGGAGCTGTTTTTT. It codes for CASSIDRGPSTGELFF.

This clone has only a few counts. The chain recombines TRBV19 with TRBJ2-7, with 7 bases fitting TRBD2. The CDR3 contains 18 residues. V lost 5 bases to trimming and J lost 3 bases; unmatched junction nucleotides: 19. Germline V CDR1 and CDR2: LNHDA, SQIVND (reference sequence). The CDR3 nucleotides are TGTGCCAGTAGTTCGGCGGGGACTACATACGCCGGTGTCTACGAGCAGTACTTC. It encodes CASSSAGTTYAGVYEQYF.

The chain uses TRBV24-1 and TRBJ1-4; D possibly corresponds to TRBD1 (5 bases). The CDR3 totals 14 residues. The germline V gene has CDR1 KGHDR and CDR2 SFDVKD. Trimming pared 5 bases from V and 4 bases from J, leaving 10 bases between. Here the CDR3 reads CATSAGQGNEKLFF. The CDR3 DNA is TGTGCCACCAGTGCTGGGCAGGGTAATGAAAAACTGTTTTTT.

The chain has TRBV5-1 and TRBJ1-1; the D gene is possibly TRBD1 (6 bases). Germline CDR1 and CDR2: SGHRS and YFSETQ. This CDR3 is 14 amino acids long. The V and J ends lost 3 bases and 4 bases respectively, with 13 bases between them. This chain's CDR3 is CASSSGGQITEAFF. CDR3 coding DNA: TGCGCCAGCAGCTCCGGCGGACAGATCACTGAAGCTTTCTTT.

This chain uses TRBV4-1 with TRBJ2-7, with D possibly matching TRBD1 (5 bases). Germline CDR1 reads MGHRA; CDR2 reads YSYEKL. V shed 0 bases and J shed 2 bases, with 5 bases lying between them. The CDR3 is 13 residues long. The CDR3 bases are TGCGCCAGCAGCCAAGACAGGGCCTACGAGCAGTACTTC. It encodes CASSQDRAYEQYF.

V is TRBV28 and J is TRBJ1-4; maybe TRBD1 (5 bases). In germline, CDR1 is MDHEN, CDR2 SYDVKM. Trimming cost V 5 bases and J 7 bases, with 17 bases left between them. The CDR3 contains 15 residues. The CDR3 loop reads CASSGMDKGAEKLFF. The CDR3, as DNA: TGTGCCAGCAGTGGGATGGACAAAGGCGCTGAAAAACTGTTTTTT.

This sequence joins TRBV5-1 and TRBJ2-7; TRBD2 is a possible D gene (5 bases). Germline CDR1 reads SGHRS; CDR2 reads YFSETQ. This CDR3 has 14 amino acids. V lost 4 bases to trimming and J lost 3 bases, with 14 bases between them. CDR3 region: CASSEGALGYEQYF. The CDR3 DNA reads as TGCGCCAGCAGCGAGGGAGCGCTTGGCTACGAGCAGTACTTC.

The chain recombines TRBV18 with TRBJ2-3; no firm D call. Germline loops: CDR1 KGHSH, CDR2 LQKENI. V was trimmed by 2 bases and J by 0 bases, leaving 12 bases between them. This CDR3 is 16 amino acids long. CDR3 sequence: CASSPKSALSTDTQYF. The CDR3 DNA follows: TGTGCCAGCTCACCAAAGAGTGCGCTCAGCACAGATACGCAGTATTTT.

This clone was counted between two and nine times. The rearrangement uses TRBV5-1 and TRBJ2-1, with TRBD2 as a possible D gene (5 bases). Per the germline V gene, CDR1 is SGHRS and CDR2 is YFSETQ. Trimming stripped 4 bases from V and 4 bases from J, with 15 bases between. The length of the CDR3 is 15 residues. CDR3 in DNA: TGCGCCAGCAGCCGGGAAGGGCAAATTTACAATGAGCAGTTCTTC. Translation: CASSREGQIYNEQFF.

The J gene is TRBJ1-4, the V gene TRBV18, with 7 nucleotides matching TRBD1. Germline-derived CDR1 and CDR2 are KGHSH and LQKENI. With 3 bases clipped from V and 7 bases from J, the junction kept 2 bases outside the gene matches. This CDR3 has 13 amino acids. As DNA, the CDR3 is TGTGCCAGCTCACCTGGACAGGTTGAAAAACTGTTTTTT. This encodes CASSPGQVEKLFF.

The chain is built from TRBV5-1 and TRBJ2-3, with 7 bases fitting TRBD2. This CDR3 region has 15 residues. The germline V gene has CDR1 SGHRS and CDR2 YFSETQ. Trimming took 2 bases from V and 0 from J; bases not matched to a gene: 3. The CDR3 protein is CASSLSGTSTDTQYF. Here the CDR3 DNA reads TGCGCCAGCAGCTTAAGCGGGACTAGCACAGATACGCAGTATTTT.

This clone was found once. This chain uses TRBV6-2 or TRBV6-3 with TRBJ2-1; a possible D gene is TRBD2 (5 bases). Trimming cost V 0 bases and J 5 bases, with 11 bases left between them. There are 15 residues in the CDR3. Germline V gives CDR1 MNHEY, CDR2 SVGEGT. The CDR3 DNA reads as TGTGCCAGCAGTTACTCTAGGCTAGCAAACAATGAGCAGTTCTTC. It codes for CASSYSRLANNEQFF.

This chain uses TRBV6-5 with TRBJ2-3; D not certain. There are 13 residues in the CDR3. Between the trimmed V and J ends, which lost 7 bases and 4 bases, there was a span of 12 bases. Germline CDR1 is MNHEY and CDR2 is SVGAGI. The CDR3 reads CASTIAWADTQYF. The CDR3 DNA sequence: TGTGCCAGCACCATAGCTTGGGCAGATACGCAGTATTTT.

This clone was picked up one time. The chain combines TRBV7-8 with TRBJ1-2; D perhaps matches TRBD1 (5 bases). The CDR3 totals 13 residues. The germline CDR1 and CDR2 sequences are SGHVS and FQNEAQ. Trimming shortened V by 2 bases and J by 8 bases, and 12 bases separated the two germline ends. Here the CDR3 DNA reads TGTGCCAGCAGCTTATTACAGGCCGGGGGCTACACCTTC. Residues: CASSLLQAGGYTF.

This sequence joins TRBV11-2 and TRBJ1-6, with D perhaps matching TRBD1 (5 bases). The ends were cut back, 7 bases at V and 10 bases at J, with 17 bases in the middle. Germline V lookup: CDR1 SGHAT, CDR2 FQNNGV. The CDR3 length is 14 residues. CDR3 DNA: TGTGCCAGCACCCTAGGGCTGGGGCGGTCACCCCTCCACTTT. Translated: CASTLGLGRSPLHF.

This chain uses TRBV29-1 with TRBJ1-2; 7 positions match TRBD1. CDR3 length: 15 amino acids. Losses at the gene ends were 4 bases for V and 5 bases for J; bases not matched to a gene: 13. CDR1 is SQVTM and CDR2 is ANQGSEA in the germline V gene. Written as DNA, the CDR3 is TGCAGCGTTGGAGGGTCAGGGGGATTAGATTATGGCTACACCTTC. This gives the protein CSVGGSGGLDYGYTF.